This TCR beta chain comes out of a study of cytomegalovirus exposure and HLA in healthy donors. Study-level results: Some highly shared sequence variants likely arose as a pipeline artifact. Roughly even sequencing depth across donors was the assumption behind the presence/absence analyses. Prior analysis indicated that the majority of TCR beta V segments exhibited productivity approximately 87% or approximately 30% of the time.

Points on this clone: No antigen is known for it.

Between the trimmed V and J ends, which lost 2 bases and 4 bases, there was a span of 17 bases. The CDR3 extends over 15 amino acids. Germline lookup yields CDR1 SQVTM and CDR2 ANQGSEA. The PCR used 60 Vbeta and 13 Jbeta primers. Profiling relied on immunoSEQ multiplex PCR, and the TCRdb table lists in-frame clones only, not all of them. The sample has more than 40,000 clones. The TCR comes from a male donor in good health and CMV-seronegative. V is TRBV29-1 and J is TRBJ1-2; D is undetermined. The specimen was PBMCs. For the CDR3, the DNA is TGCAGCGTTGAAATAAATGGCCCGGGATCCTATGGCTACACCTTC. Translated: CSVEINGPGSYGYTF.